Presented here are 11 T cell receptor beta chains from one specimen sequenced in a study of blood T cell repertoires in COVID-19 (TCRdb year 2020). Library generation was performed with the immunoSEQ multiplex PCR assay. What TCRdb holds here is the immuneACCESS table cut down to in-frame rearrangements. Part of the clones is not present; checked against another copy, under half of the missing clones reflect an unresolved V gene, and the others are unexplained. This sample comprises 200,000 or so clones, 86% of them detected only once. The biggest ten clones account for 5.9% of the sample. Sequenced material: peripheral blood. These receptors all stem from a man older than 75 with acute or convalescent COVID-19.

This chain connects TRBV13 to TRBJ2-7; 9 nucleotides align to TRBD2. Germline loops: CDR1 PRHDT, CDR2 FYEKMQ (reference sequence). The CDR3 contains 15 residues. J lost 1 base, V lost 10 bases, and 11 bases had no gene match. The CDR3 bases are TGTGCCACCACTCGATTAGCGGGAGCTTCCTACGAGCAGTACGTC. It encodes CATTRLAGASYEQYV.

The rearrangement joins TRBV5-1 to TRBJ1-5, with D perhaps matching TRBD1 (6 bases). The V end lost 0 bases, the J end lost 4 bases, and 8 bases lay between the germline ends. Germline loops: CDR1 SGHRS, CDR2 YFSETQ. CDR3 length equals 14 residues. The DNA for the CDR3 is TGCGCCAGCAGCTTGGAAACAGGGAATCAGCCCCAGCATTTT. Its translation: CASSLETGNQPQHF.

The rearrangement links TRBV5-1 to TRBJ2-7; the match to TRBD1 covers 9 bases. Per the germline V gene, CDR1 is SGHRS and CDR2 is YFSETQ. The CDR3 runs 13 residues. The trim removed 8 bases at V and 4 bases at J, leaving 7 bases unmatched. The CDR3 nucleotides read TGCGCCAGGGAACAGGGGGCGCAATACGAGCAGTACGTC. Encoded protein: CAREQGAQYEQYV.

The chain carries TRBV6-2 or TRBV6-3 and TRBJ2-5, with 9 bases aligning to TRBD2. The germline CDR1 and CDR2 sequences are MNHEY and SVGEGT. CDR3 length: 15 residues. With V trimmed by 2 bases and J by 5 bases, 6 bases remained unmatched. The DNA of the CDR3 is TGTGCCAGCAGTTACCCGATAGCGGGAGTGGAGACCCAGTACTTC. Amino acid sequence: CASSYPIAGVETQYF.

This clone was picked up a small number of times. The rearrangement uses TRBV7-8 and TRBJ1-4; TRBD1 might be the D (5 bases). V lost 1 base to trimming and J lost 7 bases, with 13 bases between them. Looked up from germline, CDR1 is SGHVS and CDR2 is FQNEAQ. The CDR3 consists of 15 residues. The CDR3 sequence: CASSLGWGSSEKLFF. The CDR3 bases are TGTGCCAGCAGCTTAGGGTGGGGCTCCAGTGAAAAACTGTTTTTT.

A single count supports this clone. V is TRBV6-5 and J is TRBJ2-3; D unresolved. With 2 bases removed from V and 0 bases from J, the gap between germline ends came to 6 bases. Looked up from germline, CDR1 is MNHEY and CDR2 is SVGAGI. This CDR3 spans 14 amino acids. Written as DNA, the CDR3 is TGTGCCAGCAGTTACGAGAGGAGCACAGATACGCAGTATTTT. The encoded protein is CASSYERSTDTQYF.

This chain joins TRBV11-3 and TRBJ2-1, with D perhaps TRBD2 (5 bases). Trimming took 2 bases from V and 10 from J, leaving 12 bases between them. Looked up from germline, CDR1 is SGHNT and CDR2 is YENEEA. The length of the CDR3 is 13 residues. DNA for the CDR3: TGTGCCAGCAGCTTAAACCTAGCTGGGGAGCAGTTCTTC. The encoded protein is CASSLNLAGEQFF.

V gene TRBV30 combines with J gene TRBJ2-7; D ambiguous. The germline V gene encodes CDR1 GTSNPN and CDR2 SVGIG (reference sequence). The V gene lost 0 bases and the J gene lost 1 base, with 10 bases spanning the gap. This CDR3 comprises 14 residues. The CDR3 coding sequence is TGTGCCTGGAGTGTACAGACGCAGTCCTACGAGCAGTACGTC. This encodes CAWSVQTQSYEQYV.

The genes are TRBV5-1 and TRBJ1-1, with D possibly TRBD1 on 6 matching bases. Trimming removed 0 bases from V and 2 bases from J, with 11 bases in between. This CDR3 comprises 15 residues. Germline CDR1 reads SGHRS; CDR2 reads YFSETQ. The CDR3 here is CASSLDGRGNTEAFF. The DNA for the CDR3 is TGCGCCAGCAGCTTGGATGGCAGGGGAAACACTGAAGCTTTCTTT.

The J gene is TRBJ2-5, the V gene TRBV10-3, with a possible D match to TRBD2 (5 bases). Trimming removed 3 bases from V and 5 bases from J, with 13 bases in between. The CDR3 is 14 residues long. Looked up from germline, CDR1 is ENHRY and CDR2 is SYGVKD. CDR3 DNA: TGTGCCATCAGTGATGTGGCGGAGCGGGAGACCCAGTACTTC. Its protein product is CAISDVAERETQYF.

This CDR3 reads CASSFYSGKSSYNEQFF. The CDR3 bases are TGTGCCAGCAGTTTCTATTCGGGGAAGAGCTCCTACAATGAGCAGTTCTTC. The chain employs TRBV27 and TRBJ2-1, with D possibly being TRBD2 (5 bases). The V gene's germline CDR1 is MNHEY and CDR2 SMNVEV (reference sequence). V was shortened by 3 bases and J by 0 bases, with 15 bases between the two germline ends. This CDR3 comprises 17 residues.